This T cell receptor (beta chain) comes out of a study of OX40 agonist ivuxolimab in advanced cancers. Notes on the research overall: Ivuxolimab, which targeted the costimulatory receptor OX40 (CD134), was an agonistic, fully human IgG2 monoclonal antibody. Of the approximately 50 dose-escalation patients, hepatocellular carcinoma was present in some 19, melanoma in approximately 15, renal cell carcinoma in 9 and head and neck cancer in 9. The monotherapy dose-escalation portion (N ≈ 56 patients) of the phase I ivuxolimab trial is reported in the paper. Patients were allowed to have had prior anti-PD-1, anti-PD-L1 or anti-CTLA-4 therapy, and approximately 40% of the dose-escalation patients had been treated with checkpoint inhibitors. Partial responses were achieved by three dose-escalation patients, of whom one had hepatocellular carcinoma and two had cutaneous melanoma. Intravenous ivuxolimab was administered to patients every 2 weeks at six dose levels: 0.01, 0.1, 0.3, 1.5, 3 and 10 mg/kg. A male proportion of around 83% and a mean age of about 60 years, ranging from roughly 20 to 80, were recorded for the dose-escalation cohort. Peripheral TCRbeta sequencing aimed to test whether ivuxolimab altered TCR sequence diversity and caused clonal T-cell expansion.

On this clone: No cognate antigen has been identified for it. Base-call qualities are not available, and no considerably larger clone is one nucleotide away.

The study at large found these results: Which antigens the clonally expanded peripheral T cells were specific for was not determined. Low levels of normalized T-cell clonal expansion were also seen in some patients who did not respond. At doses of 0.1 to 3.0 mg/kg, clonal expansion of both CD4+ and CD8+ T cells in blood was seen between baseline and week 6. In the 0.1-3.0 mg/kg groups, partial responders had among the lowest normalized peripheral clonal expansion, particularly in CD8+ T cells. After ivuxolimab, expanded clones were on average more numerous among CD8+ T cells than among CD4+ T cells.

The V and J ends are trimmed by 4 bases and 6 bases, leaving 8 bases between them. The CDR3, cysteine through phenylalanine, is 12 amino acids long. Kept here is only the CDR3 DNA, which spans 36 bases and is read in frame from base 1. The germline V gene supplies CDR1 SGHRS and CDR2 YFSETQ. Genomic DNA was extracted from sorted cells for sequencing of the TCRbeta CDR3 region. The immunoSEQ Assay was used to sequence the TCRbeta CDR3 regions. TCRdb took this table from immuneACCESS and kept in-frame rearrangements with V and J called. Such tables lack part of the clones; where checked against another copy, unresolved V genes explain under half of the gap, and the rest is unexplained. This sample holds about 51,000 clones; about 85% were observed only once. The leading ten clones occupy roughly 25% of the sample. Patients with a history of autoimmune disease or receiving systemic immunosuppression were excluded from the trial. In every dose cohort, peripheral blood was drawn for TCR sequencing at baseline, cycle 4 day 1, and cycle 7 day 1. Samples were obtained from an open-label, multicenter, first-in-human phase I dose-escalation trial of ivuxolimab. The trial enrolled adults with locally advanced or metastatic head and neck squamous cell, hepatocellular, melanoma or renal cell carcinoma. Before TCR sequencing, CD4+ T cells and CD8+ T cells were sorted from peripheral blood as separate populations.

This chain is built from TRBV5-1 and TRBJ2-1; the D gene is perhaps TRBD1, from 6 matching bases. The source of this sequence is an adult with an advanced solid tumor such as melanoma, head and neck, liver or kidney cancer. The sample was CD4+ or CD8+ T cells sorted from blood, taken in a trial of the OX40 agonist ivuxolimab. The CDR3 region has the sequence CASSIGGNEQFF. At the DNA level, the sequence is TGCGCCAGCAGCATAGGGGGCAATGAGCAGTTCTTC.